Listed below are T cell receptor beta chains from one sample, sequenced in a study of regulatory T cells in long-lasting Graves disease. TCRdb analysed the multiplex PCR reads with MiXCR anew, one entry per CDR3 protein. The sample has over 400,000 distinct CDR3 sequences, about 14% seen once. The same specimen was also included in a second study, on T cells in Graves' hyperthyroidism and ophthalmopathy.

Source: peripheral blood mononuclear cells (PBMCs), taken at new diagnosis, from a patient treated with antithyroid drugs. All receptors come from a woman in her 50s with Graves disease. Both conserved end residues are part of each CDR3. Each record gives: clone size, J gene, V gene, D gene, CDR3 protein, CDR3 DNA. A D gene is named only where the DNA matches it firmly. Some rows mark clone size as missing; the rest say once, few, many or name a class of expanded clone.

clone size: few; J gene: TRBJ2-3; V gene: TRBV10-3; D gene: -; CDR3 protein: CAISSRTTSTDTQYF; CDR3 DNA: TGTGCCATCAGTTCCCGAACCACTAGCACAGATACGCAGTATTTT
clone size: many; J gene: TRBJ2-5; V gene: TRBV27; D gene: TRBD2; CDR3 protein: CASSFGLAGVRETQYF; CDR3 DNA: TGTGCCAGCAGTTTCGGGCTAGCGGGAGTCCGGGAGACCCAGTACTTC
clone size: many; J gene: TRBJ2-1; V gene: TRBV20-1; D gene: -; CDR3 protein: CSAMTGTYNEQFF; CDR3 DNA: TGCAGTGCAATGACAGGGACTTACAATGAGCAGTTCTTC
clone size: many; J gene: TRBJ2-1; V gene: TRBV5-1; D gene: -; CDR3 protein: CASSLNVGSGGDEQFF; CDR3 DNA: TGCGCCAGCAGCTTGAATGTCGGGTCTGGGGGCGATGAGCAGTTCTTC
clone size: many; J gene: TRBJ2-7; V gene: TRBV20-1; D gene: -; CDR3 protein: CSASIPGTLSYEQYF; CDR3 DNA: TGCAGTGCTAGTATTCCCGGGACCCTCTCCTACGAGCAGTACTTC
clone size: few; J gene: TRBJ2-7; V gene: TRBV18; D gene: -; CDR3 protein: CASSPGEQSLRGQYF; CDR3 DNA: TGTGCCAGCTCACCGGGTGAACAGAGCCTACGTGGGCAGTACTTC
clone size: many; J gene: TRBJ2-7; V gene: TRBV11-2; D gene: TRBD2; CDR3 protein: CASSNRLAGLHEQYF; CDR3 DNA: TGTGCCAGCAGCAACCGTTTAGCGGGTCTGCACGAGCAGTACTTC
clone size: many; J gene: TRBJ1-3; V gene: TRBV12-3/TRBV12-4; D gene: -; CDR3 protein: CASTDGIVSGNTIYF; CDR3 DNA: TGTGCCAGCACCGATGGGATAGTCTCTGGAAACACCATATATTTT
clone size: many; J gene: TRBJ2-2; V gene: TRBV10-3; D gene: -; CDR3 protein: CAISAIGGTTGELFF; CDR3 DNA: TGTGCCATCAGTGCAATAGGGGGAACCACCGGGGAGCTGTTTTTT
clone size: many; J gene: TRBJ2-3; V gene: TRBV2; D gene: TRBD2; CDR3 protein: CASRSSGASTDTQYF; CDR3 DNA: TGTGCCAGCAGGAGTAGCGGGGCAAGCACAGATACGCAGTATTTT
clone size: few; J gene: TRBJ2-3; V gene: TRBV12-3/TRBV12-4; D gene: TRBD1; CDR3 protein: CASQGARPTQYF; CDR3 DNA: TGTGCCAGCCAGGGGGCTCGACCCACGCAGTATTTT
clone size: many; J gene: TRBJ2-7; V gene: TRBV11-2; D gene: -; CDR3 protein: CASSRFYEQYF; CDR3 DNA: TGTGCCAGCAGTCGATTTTACGAGCAGTACTTC
clone size: -; J gene: TRBJ2-3; V gene: TRBV9; D gene: TRBD2; CDR3 protein: CASSTGLARRTDTQYF; CDR3 DNA: TGTGCCAGCAGCACCGGACTAGCCAGGCGCACAGATACGCAGTATTTT
clone size: many; J gene: TRBJ2-7; V gene: TRBV28; D gene: TRBD1; CDR3 protein: CASSLPTGTGTNHF; CDR3 DNA: TGTGCCAGCAGTTTACCAACCGGGACAGGGACCAACCACTTC
clone size: few; J gene: TRBJ1-1; V gene: TRBV7-2; D gene: -; CDR3 protein: CASSLAAVNTEAFF; CDR3 DNA: TGTGCCAGCAGCTTAGCGGCAGTGAACACTGAAGCTTTCTTT
clone size: many; J gene: TRBJ1-1; V gene: TRBV5-4; D gene: TRBD1; CDR3 protein: CASSGTGAATEAFF; CDR3 DNA: TGTGCCAGCAGCGGGACAGGGGCGGCCACTGAAGCTTTCTTT
clone size: many; J gene: TRBJ2-7; V gene: TRBV27; D gene: TRBD1; CDR3 protein: CASSPTRQGVYEQYF; CDR3 DNA: TGTGCCAGCAGTCCTACTCGACAGGGAGTGTACGAGCAGTACTTC
clone size: many; J gene: TRBJ2-7; V gene: TRBV18; D gene: TRBD1; CDR3 protein: CASSPEATGAGQYF; CDR3 DNA: TGTGCCAGCTCACCAGAGGCGACAGGGGCTGGGCAGTACTTC
clone size: many; J gene: TRBJ2-1; V gene: TRBV5-1; D gene: TRBD1; CDR3 protein: CASSPGQAYNEQFF; CDR3 DNA: TGCGCCAGCAGCCCCGGACAGGCATACAATGAGCAGTTCTTC
clone size: once; J gene: TRBJ2-2; V gene: TRBV4-1; D gene: TRBD2; CDR3 protein: CASSRLAGGSGELFF; CDR3 DNA: TGCGCCAGCAGCCGACTAGCGGGGGGCTCCGGGGAGCTGTTTTTT
clone size: many; J gene: TRBJ1-4; V gene: TRBV5-1; D gene: -; CDR3 protein: CASSLADSATNEKLFF; CDR3 DNA: TGCGCCAGCAGCTTGGCGGACAGCGCAACTAATGAAAAACTGTTTTTT
clone size: many; J gene: TRBJ1-5; V gene: TRBV12-3/TRBV12-4; D gene: TRBD1; CDR3 protein: CASSLTGTHNQPQHF; CDR3 DNA: TGTGCCAGCAGTTTGACAGGGACCCACAATCAGCCCCAGCATTTT
clone size: many; J gene: TRBJ1-2; V gene: TRBV12-3/TRBV12-4; D gene: TRBD1; CDR3 protein: CASSSGQGGNYGYTF; CDR3 DNA: TGTGCCAGCAGTTCGGGACAGGGGGGGAACTATGGCTACACCTTC
clone size: -; J gene: TRBJ2-7; V gene: TRBV7-4; D gene: -; CDR3 protein: CASSFGAESYYELYF; CDR3 DNA: TGTGCCAGCAGCTTTGGGGCCGAGTCCTACTACGAGCTGTACTTC
clone size: many; J gene: TRBJ2-7; V gene: TRBV30; D gene: -; CDR3 protein: CAWSPDGYEQYF; CDR3 DNA: TGTGCCTGGAGTCCTGACGGCTACGAGCAGTACTTC
clone size: many; J gene: TRBJ2-2; V gene: TRBV28; D gene: -; CDR3 protein: CASRPRVGDTGELFF; CDR3 DNA: TGTGCCAGCAGACCCCGAGTAGGGGACACCGGGGAGCTGTTTTTT
clone size: -; J gene: TRBJ2-1; V gene: TRBV10-1; D gene: TRBD1; CDR3 protein: CASGSGDSSYNEQFF; CDR3 DNA: TGCGCCAGCGGATCAGGGGACAGCTCCTACAATGAGCAGTTCTTC
clone size: -; J gene: TRBJ2-3; V gene: TRBV5-4; D gene: -; CDR3 protein: CASSLRLLADTDTQYF; CDR3 DNA: TGTGCCAGCAGCTTACGGCTTCTAGCTGACACAGATACGCAGTATTTT
clone size: -; J gene: TRBJ2-6; V gene: TRBV12-3/TRBV12-4; D gene: -; CDR3 protein: CASSQGLSGANVLTF; CDR3 DNA: TGTGCCAGCAGTCAAGGGCTCTCTGGGGCCAACGTCCTGACTTTC
clone size: many; J gene: TRBJ2-3; V gene: TRBV28; D gene: -; CDR3 protein: CASIPSTGPLGTDTQYF; CDR3 DNA: TGTGCCAGCATCCCATCGACAGGACCCCTGGGCACAGATACGCAGTATTTT
clone size: -; J gene: TRBJ2-5; V gene: TRBV13; D gene: TRBD2; CDR3 protein: CASSSQAGGPLYF; CDR3 DNA: TGTGCCAGCAGCTCCCAAGCGGGAGGGCCTTTGTACTTC
clone size: many; J gene: TRBJ1-1; V gene: TRBV6-1; D gene: -; CDR3 protein: CASTFTGPDTEAFF; CDR3 DNA: TGTGCCAGCACATTTACAGGGCCTGACACTGAAGCTTTCTTT